What follows are 25 T cell receptor beta chains derived from one specimen sequenced in a study of identical twins. MiXCR, run by TCRdb on the 5' RACE reads, gives a single entry per CDR3 protein. The data show under 300,000 distinct CDR3 sequences, about 14% seen once. Specimen: memory (CD45RO+) T cells sorted from blood. The receptors come from a woman between 18 and 29 years old in good health.

A single count supports this clonotype. The genes are TRBV20-1 and TRBJ1-3; a weak D match, TRBD1 (5 bases). Trimming removed 0 bases at V and 5 bases at J, with 17 bases between. Germline lookup yields CDR1 DFQATT and CDR2 SNEGSKA (reference sequence). This CDR3 has 16 amino acids. CDR3 sequence: CSARDPGGAGRNTIYF. Here the CDR3 DNA reads TGCAGTGCTAGAGACCCGGGCGGGGCAGGCCGAAACACCATATATTTT.

This clonotype has more than one count but fewer than ten. The chain carries TRBV15 and TRBJ2-3, with 7 bases fitting TRBD2. Germline CDR1 LNHNV, CDR2 YYDKDF (reference sequence). The CDR3 has 14 residues. Unmatched junction bases numbered 3, after V lost 0 bases and J lost 6 bases. This CDR3 is CATSRDGGGDTQYF. In nucleotides, the CDR3 is TGTGCCACCAGCAGAGATGGGGGGGGGGATACGCAGTATTTT.

This clonotype showed up many times. The genes are TRBV12-3 or TRBV12-4 and TRBJ1-1; tentatively, D is TRBD1 (6 bases). The CDR3 is made up of 14 amino acids. Trimming cost V 1 base and J 7 bases, with 13 bases left between them. CDR3 bases: TGTGCCAGCAGTTTAGAGCCAGGGGTCGTTGAAGCTTTCTTT. Its translation: CASSLEPGVVEAFF.

This clonotype was observed a handful of times. In nucleotides, the CDR3 is TGTGCCAGCAGCTTGGTTTGGGGCGCATTGCACAATGAGCAGTTCTTC. Amino acid sequence: CASSLVWGALHNEQFF. The chain recombines TRBV5-8 with TRBJ2-1; D may be TRBD1 (5 bases). Trimming took off 0 bases at V and 5 bases at J, with 15 bases between the two ends. Germline CDR1 SGHTS, CDR2 YDEGEE. This CDR3 comprises 16 residues.

The gene calls are TRBV29-1 and TRBJ2-1; 12 bases map to TRBD2. This CDR3 contains 18 residues. J gave up 0 bases and V 0 bases, and 6 bases lay outside the gene matches. The germline gives CDR1 SQVTM, CDR2 ANQGSEA. CDR3 sequence (DNA): TGCAGCGTTGAAGAATCACTAGCGGGAGGTAGCTCCTACAATGAGCAGTTCTTC. Translating gives CSVEESLAGGSSYNEQFF.

CDR3 in amino acids: CSGSFYNEQFF. CDR3 DNA sequence: TGCAGCGGATCCTTTTACAATGAGCAGTTCTTC. This chain uses TRBV29-1 with TRBJ2-1; D unclear. V lost 7 bases to trimming and J lost 4 bases, with 8 bases between them. CDR3 size: 11 residues. Germline-derived CDR1 and CDR2 are SQVTM and ANQGSEA.

This chain joins TRBV6-6 and TRBJ1-1; D gene ambiguous. Trimming removed 0 bases at V and 5 bases at J, with 7 bases between. The CDR3 extends over 13 amino acids. Germline V gene data show CDR1 as MNHNY and CDR2 as SVGAGI (reference sequence). CDR3 sequence: CASSYSAGTEAFF. The CDR3, as DNA: TGTGCCAGCAGTTACTCCGCGGGGACTGAAGCTTTCTTT.

V usage is TRBV24-1 and J usage is TRBJ2-1, with 15 nucleotides matching TRBD2. The trim removed 4 bases at V and 0 bases at J, leaving 6 bases unmatched. CDR1 and CDR2 from the germline V gene are KGHDR and SFDVKD. This CDR3 contains 19 residues. The CDR3 DNA reads as TGTGCCACCAGTGAGTCGGGACTAGCGGGGGGTCGCTCCTACAATGAGCAGTTCTTC. This codes for CATSESGLAGGRSYNEQFF.

This clonotype appeared a few times. The junction and the germline gene differ at one end; a read error may be behind it. The chain couples TRBV12-3 or TRBV12-4 to TRBJ2-2; D is possibly TRBD1 (5 bases). The CDR3 loop spans 14 amino acids. For the CDR3, the DNA is TGTGCCAGCACTTTACAGGAGAACACCGGGGAGCTGTTTTTT. Translation gives CASTLQENTGELFF.

In its sample, this clonotype was seen many times. At one end, the junction sequence differs from germline, possibly due to a read error. CDR3 region: CASSRQGSTEAFF. The CDR3 nucleotides read TGCGCCAGCAGTCGACAGGGGAGCACTGAAGCTTTCTTT. This chain joins TRBV3-1 and TRBJ1-1; 8 nucleotides agree with TRBD1. CDR3 size: 13 residues. Germline V gives CDR1 LGHDT, CDR2 YNNKEL (reference sequence).

This clonotype was seen a few times. The V gene is TRBV7-2, the J gene TRBJ2-3, with TRBD2 as a possible D gene (5 bases). The CDR3 runs to 14 residues. Trimming left V 1 base short and J 4 bases short, with 9 bases between. The germline V gene encodes CDR1 SGHTA and CDR2 FQGNSA. CDR3 in DNA: TGTGCCAGCAGCTTAGGGAGGCTACCAGATACGCAGTATTTT. It is translated as CASSLGRLPDTQYF.

This clonotype came up a few times. The chain is built from TRBV2 and TRBJ2-3; tentatively, D is TRBD1 or TRBD2 (5 bases each). The length of the CDR3 is 13 residues. Germline values: CDR1 SNHLY, CDR2 FYNNEI. Trimming cost V 7 bases and J 2 bases, with 10 bases left between them. Here the CDR3 DNA reads TGTGCCAGCAACGAGGGGAACACAGATACGCAGTATTTT. This encodes CASNEGNTDTQYF. The variable domain in full, with the rest retrieved from reference TRBV2 and TRBJ2-3, is EPEVTQTPSHQVTQMGQEVILRCVPISNHLYFYWYRQILGQKVEFLVSFYNNEISEKSEIFDDQFSVERPDGSNFTLKIRSTKLEDSAMYFCASNEGNTDTQYFGPGTRLTVL.

This clonotype was seen only a few times. V gene TRBV20-1 combines with J gene TRBJ2-7, with 7 bases that match TRBD2. This CDR3 region has 14 residues. The J segment lost 1 base and the V segment lost 2 bases, leaving 5 bases of the junction unmatched. CDR1 is DFQATT, CDR2 SNEGSKA, per germline (reference sequence). The CDR3 spells CSARPLAGSYEQYF. CDR3 sequence (DNA): TGCAGTGCTAGACCCTTAGCGGGTTCCTACGAGCAGTACTTC.

This chain joins TRBV20-1 and TRBJ2-7; possibly TRBD1 or TRBD2 for D (5 bases each). V lost 6 bases to trimming and J lost 0 bases, with 15 bases between them. The CDR3 length is 14 residues. Germline loops: CDR1 DFQATT, CDR2 SNEGSKA (reference sequence). CDR3 nucleotide sequence: TGCAGTGCCCAGTGGGCAGGGAGCTCCTACGAGCAGTACTTC. Amino acid sequence: CSAQWAGSSYEQYF.

This clonotype came up a few times. V and J are TRBV7-9 and TRBJ2-3; 8 bases map to TRBD1. This CDR3 contains 16 residues. The J segment lost 6 bases and the V segment lost 10 bases, leaving 18 bases of the junction unmatched. CDR1 SEHNR and CDR2 FQNEAQ come from the germline V gene (reference sequence). CDR3 residues: CATDRQGNVFMDTQYF. The CDR3 region has the DNA TGTGCCACAGATCGACAGGGGAACGTTTTTATGGATACGCAGTATTTT. Supplemented by reference TRBV7-9 and TRBJ2-3, the full variable domain reads DTGVSQNPRHKITKRGQNVTFRCDPISEHNRLYWYRQTLGQGPEFLTYFQNEAQLEKSRLLSDRFSAERPKGSFSTLEIQRTEQGDSAMYLCATDRQGNVFMDTQYFGPGTRLTVL.

This clonotype was found a few times. This chain connects TRBV6-1 to TRBJ1-4; TRBD1 agrees at 8 bases. V gave up 6 bases and J gave up 2 bases; unmatched junction bases: 5. Germline loops: CDR1 MNHNS, CDR2 SASEGT. The CDR3 loop spans 15 amino acids. CDR3 loop: CASSDRGVTNEKLFF. CDR3 nucleotide sequence: TGTGCCAGCAGCGACAGGGGAGTGACTAATGAAAAACTGTTTTTT.

The V and J genes are TRBV3-1 and TRBJ1-1, with 9 nucleotides matching TRBD1. CDR1 and CDR2 (germline): LGHDT, YNNKEL (reference sequence). V lost 2 bases to trimming and J lost 7 bases; unmatched junction nucleotides: 5. The CDR3 length is 14 residues. CDR3 coding DNA: TGTGCCAGCAGCCAAACGGACAGGGGACTTGAAGCTTTCTTT. Its protein product is CASSQTDRGLEAFF.

The gene calls are TRBV25-1 and TRBJ1-1, with D unclear. Germline V CDR1 and CDR2: MGHDK, SYGVNS. Trimming stripped 4 bases from V and 2 bases from J, with 11 bases between. The CDR3 runs to 14 residues. CDR3 DNA: TGTGCCAGCAGTGCCTCAGGAGGTAACACTGAAGCTTTCTTT. Amino acids: CASSASGGNTEAFF.

This clonotype was counted at least ten times. The rearrangement uses TRBV5-5 and TRBJ2-5; D is ambiguous. Germline CDR1 reads SGHKS; CDR2 reads YYEKEE (reference sequence). V lost 0 bases and J lost 2, with 5 bases in between. CDR3 length: 13 residues. CDR3 protein: CASSLARQETQYF. CDR3 DNA: TGTGCCAGCAGCTTGGCCAGACAAGAGACCCAGTACTTC. The full variable domain, its missing parts supplied by reference TRBV5-5 and TRBJ2-5, is DAGVTQSPTHLIKTRGQQVTLRCSPISGHKSVSWYQQVLGQGPQFIFQYYEKEERGRGNFPDRFSARQFPNYSSELNVNALLLGDSALYLCASSLARQETQYFGPGTRLLVL.

This clonotype appeared many times. The J gene is TRBJ1-3, the V gene TRBV12-3 or TRBV12-4, with 7 bases fitting TRBD1. Unmatched junction bases numbered 8, after V lost 8 bases and J lost 4 bases. The CDR3 extends over 14 amino acids. CDR3 in DNA: TGTGCCAGCGGAAAACGGGGACAGGGAAACACCATATATTTT. Its protein product is CASGKRGQGNTIYF.

This clonotype came up many times. This sequence joins TRBV15 and TRBJ2-7; no reliable D call. The CDR3 runs 14 residues. Germline V gives CDR1 LNHNV, CDR2 YYDKDF (reference sequence). The V and J ends lost 0 bases and 5 bases respectively, with 11 bases between them. CDR3 coding DNA: TGTGCCACCAGCAGAGATGACATAGCCCACGAGCAGTACTTC. It encodes CATSRDDIAHEQYF. Based on the CDR3 plus reference TRBV15 and TRBJ2-7, the full variable domain is DAMVIQNPRYQVTQFGKPVTLSCSQTLNHNVMYWYQQKSSQAPKLLFHYYDKDFNNEADTPDNFQSRRPNTSFCFLDIRSPGLGDTAMYLCATSRDDIAHEQYFGPGTRLTVT.

The genes are TRBV11-2 and TRBJ2-1; D ambiguous. Trimming removed 2 bases at V and 10 bases at J, with 12 bases between. CDR3 length: 13 residues. The germline V gene encodes CDR1 SGHAT and CDR2 FQNNGV. CDR3 sequence reads: CASSLNLSREQFF. CDR3 coding DNA: TGTGCCAGCAGCTTAAATCTGTCTCGGGAGCAGTTCTTC.

The V call is TRBV3-1, the J call TRBJ2-1; 10 bases map to TRBD2. The CDR3 is 15 amino acids. CDR1 is LGHDT, CDR2 YNNKEL, per germline (reference sequence). Germline trimming cut 7 bases from V and 7 bases from J; bases unmatched to any gene: 10. The CDR3 region is CASTQRGGGWNEQFF. In DNA, the CDR3 is TGTGCCAGCACCCAGCGGGGGGGTGGTTGGAATGAGCAGTTCTTC.

The chain is built from TRBV11-1 and TRBJ2-1, with a weak D call TRBD2 (6 bases). Trimming cost V 5 bases and J 4 bases, with 24 bases left between them. This CDR3 comprises 18 residues. Germline CDR1 and CDR2: SGHAT and FQDESV (reference sequence). CDR3 protein: CASSTTSRRVKAYNEQFF. The CDR3 bases are TGTGCCAGCAGCACCACGTCGAGGAGGGTTAAGGCATACAATGAGCAGTTCTTC.

The V and J genes are TRBV20-1 and TRBJ2-1; the match to TRBD2 covers 10 bases. The CDR3 is made up of 15 amino acids. The germline CDR1 and CDR2 sequences are DFQATT and SNEGSKA (reference sequence). Trimming cost V 2 bases and J 4 bases; bases outside gene matches: 5. CDR3 nucleotide sequence: TGCAGTGCTAGAACAGCGGGGGGGCTATACAATGAGCAGTTCTTC. Protein product: CSARTAGGLYNEQFF.